This T cell receptor beta chain was profiled in a study of early T cells in non-severe SARS-CoV-2 infection. Notes on the study in general: Matching with VDJdb favored anti-spike CD8 responses (missing private and CD4 specificities).

As part of library construction, unique molecular identifiers were attached to individual cDNA molecules. In TCRdb, the 5' RACE reads were re-called with MiXCR into one record per CDR3 protein. The table has about 55,000 distinct CDR3 sequences, around 8% seen once. This clonotype was detected a few times. Its antigen is undetermined. Input material: whole blood. This sequence was found in an adult who was a healthcare worker with PCR-confirmed SARS-CoV-2 infection or an uninfected control (not recorded which).

Here the CDR3 reads CASSPPGYGNTDTQYF. The CDR3 coding sequence is TGTGCCAGCTCACCACCGGGTTACGGAAACACAGATACGCAGTATTTT. The J gene is TRBJ2-3, the V gene TRBV18; D is unclear. Germline lookup yields CDR1 KGHSH and CDR2 LQKENI. The CDR3 loop spans 16 amino acids. V was shortened by 0 bases and J by 2 bases, with 12 bases between the two germline ends.